The 20 T cell receptor beta chains in this list originate from one sample, sequenced in a study of metastatic and nonmetastatic thyroid tumors. Thyroid surgery was performed in patients who had received no treatment beforehand. TCRdb re-clonotyped the PCR reads through MiXCR. The sample carries roughly 81,000 clones, approximately 9% recorded once. The sample consisted of blood. The receptors were gathered from a female donor with papillary thyroid cancer or a benign thyroid nodule (not recorded which). Some clones in this sample may be carry-over from other donors' samples.

This clone was seen ten or more times. The V and J genes are TRBV7-9 and TRBJ2-2; the match to TRBD2 covers 16 bases. The CDR3 is 18 residues long. Germline CDR1 reads SEHNR; CDR2 reads FQNEAQ (reference sequence). Trimming took 5 bases from V and 5 from J; bases not matched to a gene: 8. The CDR3 spells CASSTGTSGGAETGELFF. DNA for the CDR3: TGTGCCAGCAGCACCGGGACTAGCGGGGGGGCCGAGACCGGGGAGCTGTTTTTT.

This clone showed up just a few times. This could be a read error, since a much larger clone is one nucleotide away. J is TRBJ1-6 and V is TRBV10-2; 10 bases are shared with TRBD1. The CDR3 covers 15 residues. Germline V gene lookup returns CDR1 WSHSY and CDR2 SAAADI. CDR3 DNA: TGCGCCGGCAGTGAGGACAGGGGGTTTAATTCACCCCTCCACTTT. Amino acids: CAGSEDRGFNSPLHF.

This clone was picked up many times. The junction differs from germline at one of its ends, possibly a read error. The genes are TRBV5-1 and TRBJ1-4, with TRBD1 as a possible D gene (5 bases). There are 13 residues in the CDR3. Germline V gives CDR1 SGHRS, CDR2 YFSETQ. In DNA form, the CDR3 reads TGCGCCAGCAACTTGATGGGGGATGAAAAACTGTTTTTT. This translates into CASNLMGDEKLFF. Combining the CDR3 with reference TRBV5-1 and TRBJ1-4 gives the whole variable domain KAGVTQTPRYLIKTRGQQVTLSCSPISGHRSVSWYQQTPGQGLQFLFEYFSETQRNKGNFPGRFSGRQFSNSRSEMNVSTLELGDSALYLCASNLMGDEKLFFGSGTQLSVL.

The V gene is TRBV30, the J gene TRBJ2-2; no definite D call. The CDR3 consists of 11 residues. Germline V lookup: CDR1 GTSNPN, CDR2 SVGIG (reference sequence). Trimming stripped 5 bases from V and 7 bases from J, with 8 bases between. The CDR3, as DNA: TGTGCCTGGTTAAAAAGCGGGGAGCTGTTTTTT. Translating it yields CAWLKSGELFF. Looking up the rest from reference TRBV30 and TRBJ2-2 gives the full variable domain: SQTIHQWPATLVQPVGSPLSLECTVEGTSNPNLYWYRQAAGRGLQLLFYSVGIGQISSEVPQNLSASRPQDRQFILSSKKLLLSDSGFYLCAWLKSGELFFGEGSRLTVL.

This clone was recorded many times. This chain joins TRBV20-1 and TRBJ1-5; D is undetermined. The V gene's germline CDR1 is DFQATT and CDR2 SNEGSKA (reference sequence). The ends were cut back, 0 bases at V and 2 bases at J, with 8 bases in the middle. The length of the CDR3 is 14 residues. The CDR3 DNA sequence: TGCAGTGCTAGAGATTTGCGGGGCAATCAGCCCCAGCATTTT. Translation gives CSARDLRGNQPQHF.

The sample holds many counts of this clone. This rearrangement joins TRBV5-5 to TRBJ1-2; the match to TRBD1 covers 8 bases. This CDR3 spans 16 amino acids. Germline V lookup: CDR1 SGHKS, CDR2 YYEKEE (reference sequence). The V gene end was trimmed by 3 bases and the J gene end by 2 bases; junction bases not matched to a gene: 9. The CDR3 nucleotides read TGTGCCAGCAGCTCCCGGACAGGGAGACGGAACTATGGCTACACCTTC. This encodes CASSSRTGRRNYGYTF.

This clone came up a few times. This is likely a read error, given that the CDR3 carries no conserved phenylalanine or tryptophan at its end. The rearrangement links TRBV6-6 to TRBJ2-7; perhaps TRBD2 as D (6 bases). Looked up from germline, CDR1 is MNHNY and CDR2 is SVGAGI (reference sequence). The CDR3 is 14 amino acids. The CDR3 nucleotides are TGTGCCAGCATTTACATGGAGGGGACCTACGAGCAGTACTCC. This translates into CASIYMEGTYEQYS.

Only a few counts were recorded for this clone. V is TRBV19 and J is TRBJ1-1; D unresolved. The CDR3 loop spans 15 amino acids. CDR1 and CDR2 from the germline V gene are LNHDA and SQIVND (reference sequence). Trimming stripped 6 bases from V and 6 bases from J, with 20 bases between. CDR3 in amino acids: CASSPGFGAGPEAFF. The DNA of the CDR3 is TGTGCCAGTAGCCCCGGTTTTGGTGCAGGCCCTGAAGCTTTCTTT.

This clone was detected ten times or more. This rearrangement joins TRBV2 to TRBJ1-1; D remains unclear. This CDR3 is 13 amino acids long. The germline gives CDR1 SNHLY, CDR2 FYNNEI. With 9 bases removed from V and 0 bases from J, the gap between germline ends came to 11 bases. CDR3 sequence (DNA): TGTGCCAGTGCCCTAGGGATGAACACTGAAGCTTTCTTT. The encoded protein is CASALGMNTEAFF.

This clone was seen at least ten times. CDR3 nucleotide sequence: TGTGCCACCAGTCCGGCGGGGGCTTGGTACGAGCAGTACTTC. It encodes CATSPAGAWYEQYF. The rearrangement uses TRBV24-1 and TRBJ2-7, with D possibly TRBD2 on 7 matching bases. The CDR3 runs to 14 residues. Germline V gene data show CDR1 as KGHDR and CDR2 as SFDVKD. Trimming removed 6 bases from V and 4 bases from J, with 15 bases in between.

This clone was seen ten or more times. The V gene is TRBV7-3, the J gene TRBJ1-6; 9 bases align to TRBD1. The V and J ends lost 3 bases and 10 bases, in that order; junction bases with no gene match: 7. This CDR3 has 15 amino acids. The V gene's germline CDR1 is SGHTA and CDR2 FQGTGA. The CDR3 coding sequence is TGTGCCAGCAGCTTTGGGACAGGGAAGGGATCACCCCTCCACTTT. Its translation is CASSFGTGKGSPLHF.

This clone was seen only a few times. This may stem from a read error, because a much larger clone lies one nucleotide away. Other DNA sequences within the sample encode an identical CDR3. The chain combines TRBV28 with TRBJ1-2; no firm D call. Germline assignment: CDR1 MDHEN and CDR2 SYDVKM. The CDR3 has 11 amino acids. The CDR3 loop reads CASSFPLGYTF. The CDR3 DNA is TGTGCCAGTAGTTTTCCCTTAGGCTACACCTTC.

In this sample, this clone turned up many times. V and J are TRBV6-1 and TRBJ1-6; D is ambiguous. Germline V gene sequence: CDR1 MNHNS, CDR2 SASEGT. CDR3 length equals 15 residues. The V end lost 6 bases, the J end lost 6 bases, and 15 bases lay between the germline ends. The CDR3 nucleotides read TGTGCCAGCAGCGCACGGGCGGAAAGTAATTCACCCCTCCACTTT. This translates into CASSARAESNSPLHF.

Many counts were recorded for this clone. This chain uses TRBV19 with TRBJ2-2, with D perhaps assigned TRBD1 or TRBD2 (5 bases each). Deletions cut 5 bases from V and 4 bases from J, with 11 bases between. CDR1 LNHDA and CDR2 SQIVND come from the germline V gene (reference sequence). The CDR3 runs 14 residues. The DNA of the CDR3 is TGTGCCAGTAGTGGGACGGATCGCACCGGGGAGCTGTTTTTT. Residues: CASSGTDRTGELFF.

Ten or more counts support this clone. J is TRBJ2-5 and V is TRBV28; D unresolved. With 6 bases removed from V and 7 bases from J, the gap between germline ends came to 18 bases. Germline CDR1 reads MDHEN; CDR2 reads SYDVKM. This CDR3 contains 14 residues. The CDR3, as DNA: TGTGCCAGCAGGAACGGGCCCATGATAGGGACCCAGTACTTC. Translated: CASRNGPMIGTQYF.

There are a few counts of this clone. V and J are TRBV20-1 and TRBJ1-1, with D unclear. This CDR3 is 11 amino acids long. Germline CDR1 DFQATT, CDR2 SNEGSKA (reference sequence). Trimming pared 0 bases from V and 11 bases from J, leaving 10 bases between. The CDR3 loop is CSARDAERAFF. CDR3 nucleotides: TGCAGTGCTAGAGATGCGGAGAGGGCTTTCTTT.

This clone appeared many times. This chain joins TRBV19 and TRBJ2-5; no clear D gene. V shed 3 bases and J shed 4 bases, with 15 bases lying between them. The CDR3 spans 15 residues. The germline CDR1 and CDR2 sequences are LNHDA and SQIVND (reference sequence). The CDR3: CASSIRNGPLETQYF. CDR3 bases: TGTGCCAGTAGTATCAGGAACGGCCCCTTAGAGACCCAGTACTTC.

This clone occurred many times. The chain employs TRBV9 and TRBJ2-7; 9 nucleotides align to TRBD2. This CDR3 has 13 amino acids. V shed 4 bases and J 7 bases; nucleotides not matched to a gene: 6. CDR1 and CDR2 (germline): SGDLS, YYNGEE. In DNA, the CDR3 is TGTGCCAGCAGCAAGGGACTAGCTGGTGAGCAGTACTTC. This sequence encodes CASSKGLAGEQYF.

The gene calls are TRBV4-2 and TRBJ2-6, with D tentatively TRBD2 (5 bases). In germline, CDR1 is LGHNA, CDR2 YNFKEQ. The CDR3 length is 17 residues. V was cut by 5 bases and J by 0 bases, with 14 bases left in between. CDR3 region: CASSADGGSSGANVLTF. CDR3 bases: TGTGCCAGCAGCGCCGACGGAGGTAGCTCTGGGGCCAACGTCCTGACTTTC.

This clone was found a few times. This chain connects TRBV6-1 to TRBJ2-7; D unresolved. Trimming stripped 0 bases from V and 0 bases from J, with 9 bases between. Germline V CDR1 and CDR2: MNHNS, SASEGT. The CDR3 is made up of 15 amino acids. Here the CDR3 reads CASSEALGISYEQYV. The CDR3 coding sequence is TGTGCCAGCAGTGAAGCGCTAGGGATCTCCTACGAGCAGTACGTC.